This T cell receptor (beta chain) was obtained from a study of T cell responses to AZD1222 COVID-19 vaccine. TCRdb's table, derived via immunoSEQ multiplex PCR, lists solely in-frame clones and lacks some. The sample includes roughly 150,000 clones, 85% to 95% seen only once; the top ten take 1.3% to 1.5%. The length of the CDR3 is 12 residues. V lost 11 bases and J 2 bases, leaving 9 bases between the germline ends. Germline CDR1 reads KGHDR; CDR2 reads SFDVKD. Remarks on this clone: Its matching antigen is unknown.

Study results and caveats: Regions 160-218 and 743-854 dominated among vaccine-associated CD4 TCRs spanning spike. Among AZD1222 vaccinees, only 5 to 7 were seropositive at baseline. Most donors were white British and more were female, and clonal diversity was possibly underestimated.

The rearrangement links TRBV24-1 to TRBJ1-5, with D possibly matching TRBD1 (6 bases). This TCR derives from an adult in good health. Sequences were derived from peripheral blood, sampled on day 0 of AZD1222 vaccination. CDR3 DNA sequence: TGTGCCATACAGGGTGGCAATCAGCCCCAGCATTTT. Translated, it gives CAIQGGNQPQHF.